The 9 T cell receptor beta chains given below trace back to one sample, sequenced in a study of tissue T cells after allogeneic stem cell transplantation. Repertoires were generated with immunoSEQ multiplex PCR, while TCRdb's copy carries only in-frame clones and drops some. The table shows about 4,000 clones, with about 45% occurring only once. Time point of the sample: mouse harvest day 14 after allogeneic transplant. Mouse grafts combined 10^7 T-cell-depleted bone marrow cells with 10^6 splenic CD5+ T cells. The specimen was lymph node tissue. Receptors were obtained from a female BALB/c mouse given C57BL/6 T cells with graft-versus-host disease after an allogeneic hematopoietic cell transplant.

To note about this clone: Here the gene names and germline are mouse. The read finishes 1 residue shy of the CDR3 end, and the germline J gene is used to complete it. This sequence joins TRBV13-1 and TRBJ2-3; no firm D call. This CDR3 spans 14 amino acids. V was trimmed by 3 bases and J by 0 bases, leaving 8 bases between them. Germline lookup yields CDR1 NSHNY and CDR2 SYGAGN. The CDR3 region is CASSGAGSAETLYF. CDR3 DNA (partial): TGTGCCAGCAGTGGGGCGGGTAGTGCAGAAACGCTGTAT.

This clone occurred a few times. Mouse gene names and germline throughout. The read is 1 residue too short to cover the CDR3 end, so that end is filled in from the germline J gene. This chain joins TRBV12-1 and TRBJ2-3, with D possibly called TRBD1 or TRBD2 (6 bases each). The CDR3 contains 15 residues. The V gene lost 2 bases and the J gene lost 0 bases, with 11 bases spanning the gap. Looked up from germline, CDR1 is SGHSN and CDR2 is HYEKVE. The sequenced part of the CDR3 DNA is TGTGCCAGCTCTCGGAGGGGGGTTAGTGCAGAAACGCTGTAT. As protein: CASSRRGVSAETLY. The complete CDR3 sequence is CASSRRGVSAETLYF.

By frequency in the sample, this clone is large. Any gene name here is a mouse gene name. Coverage ceases 1 residue before the CDR3 finishes, and the germline J gene fills in the end. This chain uses TRBV3 with TRBJ2-3; no reliable D call. The V gene lost 5 bases and the J gene lost 0 bases, with 6 bases spanning the gap. There are 13 residues in the CDR3. Germline CDR1 SNHLY, CDR2 FYNGKV (reference sequence). CDR3 sequence reads: CASSPASAETLYF. The sequenced part of the CDR3 DNA is TGTGCCAGCAGCCCTGCAAGTGCAGAAACGCTGTAT. Full variable domain (remainder filled in from reference TRBV3 and TRBJ2-3): GPKVLQIPSHQIIDMGQMVTLNCDPVSNHLYFYWYKQILGQQMEFLVNFYNGKVMEKSKLFKDQFSVERPDGSYFTLKIQPTALEDSAVYFCASSPASAETLYFGSGTRLTVL.

On this clone itself: Gene names refer to mouse genes. The read falls 1 residue short of the CDR3 end, and the missing part is taken from the germline J gene. The chain is built from TRBV26 and TRBJ2-4, with 12 bases aligning to TRBD2. CDR3 size: 16 residues. Germline CDR1 is KGHPV and CDR2 is FQNQEV (reference sequence). V lost 8 bases, J lost 0 bases, and 6 bases stayed unmatched. Incomplete CDR3 DNA: TGTGCCAGCCCAAAGGGACTGGGGGGCAGTCAAAACACCTTGTAC. It specifies CASPKGLGGSQNTLY. In full, the CDR3 reads CASPKGLGGSQNTLYF.

To note about this clone: The genes are named according to mouse. From the germline J gene comes the end of the CDR3, since the read stops 1 residue before it. The chain recombines TRBV23 with TRBJ2-4. The CDR3 covers 14 residues. Germline V gene lookup returns CDR1 KGHTA and CDR2 FQNQQP. Partial CDR3 DNA: TGCTCCAGCAGTCAATCCCGGAGTCAAAACACCTTGTAC. It yields the protein CSSSQSRSQNTLY. The entire CDR3 reads CSSSQSRSQNTLYF.

This clone occurred a few times. Mouse gene names apply. Coverage ceases 1 residue before the CDR3 finishes, and the germline J gene fills in the end. The genes are TRBV26 and TRBJ2-3; 9 nucleotides align to TRBD2. V lost 4 bases to trimming and J lost 3 bases; unmatched junction nucleotides: 2. The CDR3 covers 14 residues. The germline CDR1 and CDR2 sequences are KGHPV and FQNQEV (reference sequence). CDR3 DNA, as far as it was read: TGTGCCAGCAGTCCACTGGGGGGCGCAGAAACGCTGTAT. This translates into CASSPLGGAETLY. The CDR3 in full is CASSPLGGAETLYF.

This clone was observed a handful of times. The germline and genes are mouse ones. The CDR3 end is not reached by the read, which stops 1 residue before it; the germline J gene fills it in. J is TRBJ1-1 and V is TRBV26, with D hard to call. There are 11 residues in the CDR3. CDR1 and CDR2 (germline): KGHPV, FQNQEV (reference sequence). V lost 4 bases and J lost 3, with 3 bases in between. Here the CDR3 reads CASSPDTEVFF. The sequenced CDR3 bases are TGTGCCAGCAGTCCGGACACAGAAGTCTTC.

Points on this clone: The genes and germline here are from mouse. The CDR3 is cut off 1 residue early in the read; its end comes from the germline J gene. The rearrangement links TRBV17 to TRBJ1-4; tentatively, D is TRBD1 (6 bases). The germline V gene encodes CDR1 MNHDT and CDR2 YYDKIL. The CDR3 sequence is 16 residues long. The V and J ends lost 0 bases and 3 bases respectively, with 11 bases between them. The sequenced CDR3 bases are TGTGCTAGCAGTAGAGATGGGGGGGCTCCCAACGAAAGATTATTT. Amino acids: CASSRDGGAPNERLF. The CDR3 as a whole reads CASSRDGGAPNERLFF.

As regards this clone: Mouse gene names apply. The read halts 1 residue ahead of the CDR3 end, with the missing end drawn from the germline J gene. The rearrangement links TRBV13-3 to TRBJ2-7; the D gene is possibly TRBD2 (5 bases). The germline V gene has CDR1 NNHDY and CDR2 SYVADS. This CDR3 is 13 amino acids long. Trimming took 0 bases from V and 4 from J, leaving 8 bases between them. CDR3 residues: CASSDDWRYEQYF. The covered CDR3 bases are TGTGCCAGCAGTGATGACTGGCGGTATGAACAGTAC.